The 14 T cell receptor beta chains listed next were all sequenced from one sample in a study of siplizumab effects on memory and regulatory T cells. Libraries were prepared by immunoSEQ multiplex PCR; TCRdb keeps only in-frame clonotypes and omits some of them. The table includes roughly 110,000 clones, around 93% detected once. What was sequenced was non-Treg CD4+ T cells sorted from blood. These receptors came from a human donor in good health.

The chain has TRBV4-1 and TRBJ1-4; no clear D gene. This CDR3 has 17 residues. In germline, CDR1 is MGHRA, CDR2 YSYEKL. V was shortened by 1 base and J by 0 bases, with 12 bases between the two germline ends. CDR3: CASSQVGIPPTNEKLFF. In nucleotides, the CDR3 is TGCGCCAGCAGCCAAGTGGGAATTCCACCAACTAATGAAAAACTGTTTTTT.

The chain is built from TRBV29-1 and TRBJ1-4, with D unresolved. With 7 bases removed from V and 8 bases from J, the gap between germline ends came to 14 bases. Germline V gives CDR1 SQVTM, CDR2 ANQGSEA. The CDR3 has 12 residues. Here the CDR3 reads CSAQGGLEKLFF. The CDR3 nucleotides read TGCAGCGCCCAAGGCGGACTCGAAAAACTGTTTTTT.

The chain combines TRBV5-5 with TRBJ2-6; the D is unclear. The V gene's germline CDR1 is SGHKS and CDR2 YYEKEE (reference sequence). This CDR3 has 16 amino acids. V lost 2 bases to trimming and J lost 0 bases, with 9 bases between them. Here the CDR3 DNA reads TGTGCCAGCAGCTTAAAGGCCGACTCTGGGGCCAACGTCCTGACTTTC. Residues: CASSLKADSGANVLTF.

V is TRBV7-3 and J is TRBJ2-1, with a tentative D call TRBD2 (6 bases). Germline V gives CDR1 SGHTA, CDR2 FQGTGA. Trimming pared 4 bases from V and 4 bases from J, leaving 8 bases between. The CDR3 extends over 13 amino acids. The CDR3 DNA sequence: TGTGCCAGCAGCTCCGGGACTTACAATGAGCAGTTCTTC. Translation: CASSSGTYNEQFF.

The chain employs TRBV12-5 and TRBJ2-5; D remains unclear. V was pared by 9 bases and J by 4 bases, with 21 bases between. Germline CDR1 is LGHNT and CDR2 is FRNRAP. This CDR3 has 15 residues. CDR3: CASVTDKGLGETQYF. The DNA of the CDR3 is TGTGCTAGCGTTACGGATAAGGGTCTAGGAGAGACCCAGTACTTC.

The CDR3 DNA is TGTGCCAGCAGCGACGGGGGCAGCTCTGGGGCCAACGTCCTGACTTTC. It codes for CASSDGGSSGANVLTF. The chain has TRBV28 and TRBJ2-6; D might be TRBD1 or TRBD2, each matching 6 bases. With 6 bases removed from V and 0 bases from J, the gap between germline ends came to 12 bases. The germline V gene encodes CDR1 MDHEN and CDR2 SYDVKM. The CDR3 totals 16 residues.

Concerning this clone: At the DNA level, this CDR3 is encoded by other sequences in the same sample as well. V gene TRBV5-1 combines with J gene TRBJ1-5; a possible D gene is TRBD1 (5 bases). Germline V lookup: CDR1 SGHRS, CDR2 YFSETQ. The CDR3 has 14 amino acids. Trimming took 3 bases from V and 3 from J, leaving 10 bases between them. The CDR3 coding sequence is TGCGCCAGCAGCTCGGGGGGTGACAATCAGCCCCAGCATTTT. Translating gives CASSSGGDNQPQHF. Based on the CDR3 plus reference TRBV5-1 and TRBJ1-5, the full variable domain is KAGVTQTPRYLIKTRGQQVTLSCSPISGHRSVSWYQQTPGQGLQFLFEYFSETQRNKGNFPGRFSGRQFSNSRSEMNVSTLELGDSALYLCASSSGGDNQPQHFGDGTRLSIL.

This chain connects TRBV7-2 to TRBJ2-2, with 9 bases aligning to TRBD1. CDR3 length: 13 amino acids. Germline-derived CDR1 and CDR2 are SGHTA and FQGNSA. Trimming took 5 bases from V and 6 from J; bases not matched to a gene: 1. The CDR3 sequence is CASSRQGAGELFF. As DNA, the CDR3 is TGTGCCAGCAGCCGACAGGGGGCCGGGGAGCTGTTTTTT.

The chain recombines TRBV5-1 with TRBJ2-1; 11 bases match TRBD2. The CDR3 spans 16 residues. Germline CDR1 reads SGHRS; CDR2 reads YFSETQ. J lost 6 bases, V lost 0 bases, and 5 bases had no gene match. CDR3 sequence: CASSLGDGLAGNEQFF. CDR3 in DNA: TGCGCCAGCAGCTTGGGGGACGGACTAGCGGGCAATGAGCAGTTCTTC.

The rearrangement joins TRBV6-5 to TRBJ2-7; 8 bases are a match to TRBD1. Losses at the gene ends were 2 bases for V and 2 bases for J; bases not matched to a gene: 5. Germline loops: CDR1 MNHEY, CDR2 SVGAGI. The CDR3 spans 15 residues. This CDR3 is CASSYLRDRTYEQYF. Here the CDR3 DNA reads TGTGCCAGCAGTTACCTCCGGGACAGGACCTACGAGCAGTACTTC.

In the case of this clone: Other DNA variants within this sample encode the same CDR3. The chain recombines TRBV28 with TRBJ1-4; the match to TRBD1 covers 9 bases. The V and J ends lost 6 bases and 8 bases, in that order; junction bases with no gene match: 10. CDR1 and CDR2 (germline): MDHEN, SYDVKM. The CDR3 covers 15 residues. The CDR3 DNA follows: TGTGCCAGCAGCACGCCCGGGACAGGGTGGGAAAAACTGTTTTTT. Protein sequence: CASSTPGTGWEKLFF.

The genes are TRBV9 and TRBJ1-2; possibly TRBD1 for D (5 bases). The V and J ends lost 2 bases and 6 bases respectively, with 14 bases between them. This CDR3 contains 14 residues. The germline V gene has CDR1 SGDLS and CDR2 YYNGEE. CDR3 bases: TGTGCCAGCAGCGTTCGGACTGAGGGGCATGGCTACACCTTC. Translation: CASSVRTEGHGYTF.

The rearrangement links TRBV9 to TRBJ1-3, with 8 bases lining up with TRBD1. CDR1 SGDLS and CDR2 YYNGEE come from the germline V gene. The CDR3 totals 16 residues. With V trimmed by 4 bases and J by 2 bases, 8 bases remained unmatched. CDR3 in DNA: TGTGCCAGCAGCCCAGGACAGGGTTTCGCTGGAAACACCATATATTTT. It is translated as CASSPGQGFAGNTIYF.

V is TRBV5-6 and J is TRBJ2-1; TRBD2 aligns across 10 bases. Trimming took 2 bases from V and 4 from J; bases not matched to a gene: 3. This CDR3 has 15 amino acids. Germline CDR1 and CDR2: SGHDT and YYEEEE. Here the CDR3 reads CASSLLAGKYNEQFF. CDR3 bases: TGTGCCAGCAGCTTACTAGCGGGAAAGTACAATGAGCAGTTCTTC.